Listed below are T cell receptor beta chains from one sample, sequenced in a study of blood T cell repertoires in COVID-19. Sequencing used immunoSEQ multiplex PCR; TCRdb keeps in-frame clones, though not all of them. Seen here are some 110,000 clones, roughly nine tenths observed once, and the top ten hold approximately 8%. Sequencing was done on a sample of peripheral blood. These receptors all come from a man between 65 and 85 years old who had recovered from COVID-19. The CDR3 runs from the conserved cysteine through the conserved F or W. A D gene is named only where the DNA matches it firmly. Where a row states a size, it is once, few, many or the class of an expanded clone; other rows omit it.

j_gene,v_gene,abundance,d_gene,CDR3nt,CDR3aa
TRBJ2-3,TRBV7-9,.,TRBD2,TGTGCCAGCAGCTTAAACGCGGGGGGCGTCACAGATACGCAGTATTTT,CASSLNAGGVTDTQYF
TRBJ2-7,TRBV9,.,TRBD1,TGTGCCAGCAGCCCCCAGGGACAGGGCCCCTACGAGCAGTACTTC,CASSPQGQGPYEQYF
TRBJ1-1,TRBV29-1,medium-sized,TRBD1,TGCAGCGTTGTGGGACAGGGGGCCGAAAATGAGGCTTTCTTT,CSVVGQGAENEAFF
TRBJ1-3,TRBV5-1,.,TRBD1,TGCGCCAGCAGCCGGGGACAGATCTTACCCTACTCTGGAAACACCATATATTTT,CASSRGQILPYSGNTIYF
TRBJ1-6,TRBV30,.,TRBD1,TGTGCCTGGAGTGTAGGGACAGGGCGCAATTCACCCCTCCACTTT,CAWSVGTGRNSPLHF
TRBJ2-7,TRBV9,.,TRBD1,TGTGCCAGCACGTCCGGACAGGACTCCTACGAGCAGTACTTC,CASTSGQDSYEQYF
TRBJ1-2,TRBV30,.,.,TGTGCCTGGAGCAGAGGCGGAGGCACGGGCTATGGCTACACCTTC,CAWSRGGGTGYGYTF
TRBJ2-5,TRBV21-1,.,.,TGTGCCAGCAGCAAAGGAGGAGCGGGAGGGGGAGAGACCCAGTACTTC,CASSKGGAGGGETQYF
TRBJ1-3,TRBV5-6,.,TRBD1,TGTGCCAGCAGCTTGCTACAGGGGAGCTCTGGAAACACCATATATTTT,CASSLLQGSSGNTIYF
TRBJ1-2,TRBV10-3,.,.,TGTGCCATCAGTGAGTCGTCGTTCTCTGGCTACACCTTC,CAISESSFSGYTF
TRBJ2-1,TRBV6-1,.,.,TGTGCCAGCAGTGAGCAGGGGATTGAGCAGTTCTTC,CASSEQGIEQFF
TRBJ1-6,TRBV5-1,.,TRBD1,TGCGCCAGCAGCCTTCAGGGACAGGGTGGTTCACCCCTCCACTTT,CASSLQGQGGSPLHF
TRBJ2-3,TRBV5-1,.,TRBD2,TGCGCCAGCAGCACTCAGGGCGGGGGGGCAAATACGCAGTATTTT,CASSTQGGGANTQYF
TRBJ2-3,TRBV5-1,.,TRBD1,TGCGCCAGCAGCTTGGCGCAGGGGGCGGCAGATACGCAGTATTTT,CASSLAQGAADTQYF
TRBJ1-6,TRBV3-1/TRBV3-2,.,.,TGTGCCAGCAGCCAAGATCGGGGAAATTCACCCCTCCACTTT,CASSQDRGNSPLHF
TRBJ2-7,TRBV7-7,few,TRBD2,TGTGCCAGCAGCTTAGCCCCTGTATCGGGGGGACCCCAAGAGCAGTACTTC,CASSLAPVSGGPQEQYF
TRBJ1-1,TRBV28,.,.,TGTGCCAGCAGTCCCATACAGGGAGAAGCTTTCTTT,CASSPIQGEAFF
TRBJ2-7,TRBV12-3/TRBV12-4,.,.,TGTGCCAGCAGTTTATACCGCTCTAGCGAGCAGTACTTC,CASSLYRSSEQYF
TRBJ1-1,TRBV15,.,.,TGTGCCACCAGCAGAGATCAGGTTAACACTGAAGCTTTCTTT,CATSRDQVNTEAFF
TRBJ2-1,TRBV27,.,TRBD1,TGTGCCAGCAGTTTATCAAACAGGGGCTCCTACAATGAGCAGTTCTTC,CASSLSNRGSYNEQFF
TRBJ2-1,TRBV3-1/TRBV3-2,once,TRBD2,TGTGCCAGCAGCCCGACTAGCGGGAGCAACCACAATGAGCAGTTCTTC,CASSPTSGSNHNEQFF
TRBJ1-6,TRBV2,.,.,TGTGCCAGCAGTGCCAGGGGCCTCGGTAATTCACCCCTCCACTTT,CASSARGLGNSPLHF
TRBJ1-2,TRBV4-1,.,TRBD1,TGCGCCAGCAGCCGCCCGGGACAGGGTTACGGCTACACCTTC,CASSRPGQGYGYTF
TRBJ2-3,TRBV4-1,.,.,TGCGCCAGCAGCCAAGCCGCAGGGGTGGCCCGAGATACGCAGTATTTT,CASSQAAGVARDTQYF
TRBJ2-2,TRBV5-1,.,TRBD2,TGCGCCAGCAGCATTAGCGGGAGTGTGGGTACCGGGGAGCTGTTTTTT,CASSISGSVGTGELFF
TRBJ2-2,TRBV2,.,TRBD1,TGTGCCAGCGGGGGACAGGGGGCGTGGACCGGGGAGCTGTTTTTT,CASGGQGAWTGELFF
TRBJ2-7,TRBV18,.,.,TGTGCCAGCTCACCGCCAGGATTCTCCTACGAGCAGTACTTC,CASSPPGFSYEQYF
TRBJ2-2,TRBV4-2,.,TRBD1,TGTGCCAGCAGCCATAGGGACAGGACCACCGGGGAGCTGTTTTTT,CASSHRDRTTGELFF
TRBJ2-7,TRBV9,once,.,TGTGCCAGCAGCGTAGACCCGGGAGCTGCCTACGAGCAGTACTTC,CASSVDPGAAYEQYF
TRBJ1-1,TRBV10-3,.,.,TGTGCCATCAGGTGGGGGTCAGGGGATGTGACTGAAGCTTTCTTT,CAIRWGSGDVTEAFF
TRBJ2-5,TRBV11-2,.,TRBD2,TGTGCCAGCAGCTTAGATTTAGGTCTAGCGGGAGGTGAGACCCAGTACTTC,CASSLDLGLAGGETQYF
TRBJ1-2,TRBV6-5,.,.,TGTGCCAGCAGTTCGTTAGGGGTCGACAGAACCTATGGCTACACCTTC,CASSSLGVDRTYGYTF
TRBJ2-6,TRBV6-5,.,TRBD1,TGTGCCACCAGCAGGGGGACTGGGGCCAACGTCCTGACTTTC,CATSRGTGANVLTF
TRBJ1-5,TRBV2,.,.,TGTGCCAGCGTTATTCAGGGGCAGCCCCAGCATTTT,CASVIQGQPQHF
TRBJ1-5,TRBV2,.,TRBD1,TGTGCCAGCAGTGAACTTCCTGGACAGGGGAATCAGCCCCAGCATTTT,CASSELPGQGNQPQHF
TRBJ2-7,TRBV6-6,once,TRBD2,TGTGCCAGCAGCCCAGCGGGAGTCTACGAGCAGTACTTC,CASSPAGVYEQYF
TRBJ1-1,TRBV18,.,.,TGTGCCAGCTCAACAAGCGAGAAAACTGAAGCTTTCTTT,CASSTSEKTEAFF
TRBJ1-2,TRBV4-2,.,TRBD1,TGTGCCAGCACCGGGGGACAGGCCTATGGCTACACCTTC,CASTGGQAYGYTF
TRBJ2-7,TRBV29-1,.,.,TGCAGCGTCGTGACACCTCGAAATCCCTACGAGCAGTACTTC,CSVVTPRNPYEQYF
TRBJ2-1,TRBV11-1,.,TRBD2,TGTGCCAGCAGCTTAGGGTTAACTAGCGGGAACAATGAGCAGTTCTTC,CASSLGLTSGNNEQFF
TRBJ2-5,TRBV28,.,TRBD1,TGTGCCAGCAGTCGACGGGACAGGGGAAGAGAGACCCAGTACTTC,CASSRRDRGRETQYF
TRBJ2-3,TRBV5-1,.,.,TGCGCCAGCAGCTTGGCTCTCCGAGCAGATACGCAGTATTTT,CASSLALRADTQYF
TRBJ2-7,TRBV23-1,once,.,TGCGCCCGTCAAGGGCCGGAGGTTCCCTACGAGCAGTACTTC,CARQGPEVPYEQYF
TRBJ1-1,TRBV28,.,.,TGTGCCAGTTCCTTGCCCCAGGGGCGCGCTGAAGCTTTCTTT,CASSLPQGRAEAFF
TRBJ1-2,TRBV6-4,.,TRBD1,TGTGCCAGCAGTGACCCCGGGACAGGGGGTAATGGCTACACCTTC,CASSDPGTGGNGYTF
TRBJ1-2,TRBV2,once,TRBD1,TGTGCCACCGGGACAGTCGGTCGGCGGGGCTACACCTTC,CATGTVGRRGYTF
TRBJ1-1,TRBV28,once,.,TGTGCCAGCAGTTTCGGGTTGATGAACACTGAAGCTTTCTTT,CASSFGLMNTEAFF
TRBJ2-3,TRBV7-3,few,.,TGTGCCAGCAGCCGGGGGGCTATGGATACGCAGTATTTT,CASSRGAMDTQYF
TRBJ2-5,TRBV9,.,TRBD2,TGTGCCAGCAGCCCCGGGACTAGCGGGGGGGCCCAGGAGACCCAGTACTTC,CASSPGTSGGAQETQYF
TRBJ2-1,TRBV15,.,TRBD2,TGTGCCACCAGCCTGTCTAGCGGGAGCTTCAATGAGCAGTTCTTC,CATSLSSGSFNEQFF
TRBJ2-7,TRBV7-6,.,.,TGTGCCAGCAGCCTAGGGACGGGGAGCTCCTACGAGCAGTACTTC,CASSLGTGSSYEQYF
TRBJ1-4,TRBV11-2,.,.,TGTGCCAGCAGGCCACATCTCGGGGGTGAAAAACTGTTTTTT,CASRPHLGGEKLFF
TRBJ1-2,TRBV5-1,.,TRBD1,TGCGCCAGTAAATCCGGGACAGGGGGTTTTGGCTACACCTTC,CASKSGTGGFGYTF
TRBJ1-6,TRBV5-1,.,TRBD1,TGCGCCAGCAGCCCCGGGACAGGGGGAAATAATTCACCCCTCCACTTT,CASSPGTGGNNSPLHF
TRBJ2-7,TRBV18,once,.,TGTGCCAGCTCAAGAGCCTACGAGCAGTACTTC,CASSRAYEQYF